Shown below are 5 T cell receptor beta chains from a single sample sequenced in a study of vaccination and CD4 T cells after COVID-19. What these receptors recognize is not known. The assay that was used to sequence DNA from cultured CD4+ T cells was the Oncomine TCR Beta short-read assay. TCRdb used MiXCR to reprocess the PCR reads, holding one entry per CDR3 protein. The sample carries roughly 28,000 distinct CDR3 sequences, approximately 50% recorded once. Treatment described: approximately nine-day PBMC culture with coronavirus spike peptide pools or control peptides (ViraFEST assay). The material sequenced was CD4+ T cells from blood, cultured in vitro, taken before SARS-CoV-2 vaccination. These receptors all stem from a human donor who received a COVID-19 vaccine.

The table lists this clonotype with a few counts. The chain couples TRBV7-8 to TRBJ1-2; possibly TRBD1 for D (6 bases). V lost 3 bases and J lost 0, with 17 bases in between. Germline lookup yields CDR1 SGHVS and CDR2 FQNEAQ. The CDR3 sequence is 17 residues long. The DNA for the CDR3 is TGTGCCAGCAGCTTCGAGGGGGGGATGAATACTAACTATGGCTACACCTTC. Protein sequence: CASSFEGGMNTNYGYTF.

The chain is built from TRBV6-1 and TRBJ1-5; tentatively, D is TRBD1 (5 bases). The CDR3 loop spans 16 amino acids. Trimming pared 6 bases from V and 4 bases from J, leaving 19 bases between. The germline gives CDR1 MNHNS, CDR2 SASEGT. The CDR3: CASRRASGRSNQPQHF. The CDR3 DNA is TGTGCCAGCAGACGGGCCTCGGGGCGATCTAATCAGCCCCAGCATTTT.

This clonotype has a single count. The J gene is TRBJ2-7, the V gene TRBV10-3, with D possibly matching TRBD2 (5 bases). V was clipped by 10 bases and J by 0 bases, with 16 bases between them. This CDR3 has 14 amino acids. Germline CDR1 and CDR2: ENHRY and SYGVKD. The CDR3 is CATLGLLSSYEQYF. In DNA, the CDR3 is TGTGCCACACTCGGACTCCTGAGCTCCTACGAGCAGTACTTC.

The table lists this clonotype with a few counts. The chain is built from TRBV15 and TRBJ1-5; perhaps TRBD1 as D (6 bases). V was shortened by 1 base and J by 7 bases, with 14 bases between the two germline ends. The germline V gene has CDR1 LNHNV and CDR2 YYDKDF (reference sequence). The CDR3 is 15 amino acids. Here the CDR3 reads CATSRGGAGSQPQHF. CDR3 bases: TGTGCCACCAGCAGAGGGGGGGCAGGGAGCCAGCCCCAGCATTTT. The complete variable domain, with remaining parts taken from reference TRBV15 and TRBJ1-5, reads DAMVIQNPRYQVTQFGKPVTLSCSQTLNHNVMYWYQQKSSQAPKLLFHYYDKDFNNEADTPDNFQSRRPNTSFCFLDIRSPGLGDTAMYLCATSRGGAGSQPQHFGDGTRLSIL.

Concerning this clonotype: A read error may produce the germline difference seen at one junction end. Written as DNA, the CDR3 is TGTGCCAGCAGTTCCCCCGGGACAGCTAGCACAGATACGCAGTATTTT. Its translation is CASSSPGTASTDTQYF. The chain uses TRBV10-3 and TRBJ2-3, with 7 bases identical to TRBD1. Germline V gene lookup returns CDR1 ENHRY and CDR2 SYGVKD. This CDR3 spans 16 amino acids.